The 20 T cell receptor beta chains presented below share a single source sample, sequenced in a study of patients and donors after allogeneic stem cell transplantation. TCRdb reanalysed the RT-PCR reads using MiXCR and keeps one entry per CDR3 protein. The sample records hundreds of thousands of distinct CDR3 sequences, more than 35% being singletons. The sequencing sample was made of blood, either unsorted or a sorted T cell fraction (not recorded which). All receptors come from a human donor who was either an allogeneic HSCT recipient or a stem cell or donor lymphocyte infusion donor (not recorded which). It is not recorded whose cells these are; they may come from a transplant donor.

The gene calls are TRBV5-1 and TRBJ2-7; D is ambiguous. Germline V CDR1 and CDR2: SGHRS, YFSETQ. The CDR3 runs 12 residues. Trimming pared 5 bases from V and 6 bases from J, leaving 12 bases between. As DNA, the CDR3 is TGCGCCAGCAGTTGGCAAGGCAGCGAGCAGTACTTC. It codes for CASSWQGSEQYF.

V is TRBV21-1 and J is TRBJ1-2; the D segment call TRBD1 is taken from the table without a DNA check. TRBV21-1 is a pseudogene segment. This CDR3 is built from 15 residues. CDR3 nucleotides: TGTGCCAGCAGCAAAGAGACAGGTCCAATCTATGGCTACACCTTC. This gives the protein CASSKETGPIYGYTF.

This chain uses TRBV4-3 with TRBJ2-7, with D perhaps matching TRBD1 or TRBD2 (6 bases each). Germline values: CDR1 LGHNA, CDR2 YSLEER. With 0 bases removed from V and 2 bases from J, the gap between germline ends came to 11 bases. The CDR3 sequence is 15 residues long. CDR3 region: CASSQDNRGPYEQYF. DNA for the CDR3: TGCGCCAGCAGCCAAGATAACCGGGGGCCCTACGAGCAGTACTTC.

This chain connects TRBV20-1 to TRBJ2-2; D perhaps matches TRBD2 (6 bases). Trimming left V 2 bases short and J 1 base short, with 14 bases between. Looked up from germline, CDR1 is DFQATT and CDR2 is SNEGSKA (reference sequence). The CDR3 spans 16 residues. CDR3 region: CSARSGRRGNTGELFF. CDR3 coding DNA: TGCAGTGCTAGATCCGGGCGGCGGGGGAACACCGGGGAGCTGTTTTTT.

The V call is TRBV13, the J call TRBJ2-7; unclear D gene. The germline CDR1 and CDR2 sequences are PRHDT and FYEKMQ (reference sequence). V lost 5 bases to trimming and J lost 2 bases, with 13 bases between them. CDR3 length equals 14 residues. The CDR3 bases are TGTGCCAGCAGCCCAACTGAGGATGCCTACGAGCAGTACTTC. Protein: CASSPTEDAYEQYF.

This clonotype was found a few times. This chain joins TRBV12-3 or TRBV12-4 and TRBJ1-1; maybe TRBD1 (5 bases). The CDR3 spans 13 residues. The V end was cut by 3 bases, the J end by 3 bases, with 8 bases between. CDR3 coding DNA: TGTGCCAGCAGTTTTGGGGGGGACACTGAAGCTTTCTTT. Protein sequence: CASSFGGDTEAFF.

The chain combines TRBV18 with TRBJ1-2; D gene uncertain. Per the germline V gene, CDR1 is KGHSH and CDR2 is LQKENI. This CDR3 spans 16 amino acids. V was trimmed by 3 bases and J by 4 bases, leaving 18 bases between them. The CDR3 coding sequence is TGTGCCAGCTCACCTCCCTCGGGGATAGGATCCTATGGCTACACCTTC. It yields the protein CASSPPSGIGSYGYTF.

This chain connects TRBV10-3 to TRBJ1-2; D perhaps matches TRBD1 (6 bases). Trimming cost V 7 bases and J 0 bases, with 12 bases left between them. The germline V gene has CDR1 ENHRY and CDR2 SYGVKD. CDR3 length equals 14 residues. CDR3 coding DNA: TGTGCCATCACGGGGACATCCGCTAACTATGGCTACACCTTC. This encodes CAITGTSANYGYTF.

The chain's CDR3 is CASSLTSDTGELFF. CDR3 DNA sequence: TGTGCCAGCAGCTTAACGTCCGACACCGGGGAGCTGTTTTTT. This sequence joins TRBV7-3 and TRBJ2-2; D remains unclear. CDR1 is SGHTA, CDR2 FQGTGA, per germline. V was shortened by 0 bases and J by 3 bases, with 5 bases between the two germline ends. The CDR3 is 14 amino acids.

This rearrangement joins TRBV4-2 to TRBJ2-3; TRBD2 matches 8 bases. V was clipped by 6 bases and J by 3 bases; unmatched bases: 5. This CDR3 contains 14 residues. CDR1 LGHNA and CDR2 YNFKEQ come from the germline V gene. DNA for the CDR3: TGTGCCAGCAGGGGGACTAGAGGTACAGATACGCAGTATTTT. It specifies CASRGTRGTDTQYF.

The chain links TRBV6-6 to TRBJ1-6, with 8 bases aligning to TRBD1. V lost 2 bases, J lost 7 bases, and 1 base stayed unmatched. Germline loops: CDR1 MNHNY, CDR2 SVGAGI (reference sequence). The CDR3 is 14 amino acids. The CDR3 region is CASSYDRGNSPLHF. The CDR3 coding sequence is TGTGCCAGCAGTTACGACAGGGGAAATTCACCCCTCCACTTT.

This chain connects TRBV20-1 to TRBJ2-7; D remains unclear. V was trimmed by 1 base and J by 2 bases, leaving 6 bases between them. This CDR3 contains 12 residues. CDR1 DFQATT and CDR2 SNEGSKA come from the germline V gene (reference sequence). DNA of the CDR3: TGCAGTGCTAGAGGCCGAACCTACGAGCAGTACTTC. Translating gives CSARGRTYEQYF.

The V gene is TRBV4-1, the J gene TRBJ1-5; no definite D call. Trimming took off 1 base at V and 4 bases at J, with 8 bases between the two ends. Germline CDR1 reads MGHRA; CDR2 reads YSYEKL. CDR3 length: 14 amino acids. This CDR3 is CASSQVNGNQPQHF. CDR3 DNA sequence: TGCGCCAGCAGCCAAGTGAACGGGAATCAGCCCCAGCATTTT.

The chain joins TRBV28 to TRBJ2-7, with D uncertain. The ends were cut back, 3 bases at V and 0 bases at J, with 6 bases in the middle. Germline V gene sequence: CDR1 MDHEN, CDR2 SYDVKM. This CDR3 contains 13 residues. Here the CDR3 DNA reads TGTGCCAGCAGTTTGGCCCGCTCCTACGAGCAGTACTTC. It codes for CASSLARSYEQYF.

The chain recombines TRBV28 with TRBJ1-2; the D gene is possibly TRBD1 (5 bases). Germline V gene data show CDR1 as MDHEN and CDR2 as SYDVKM. The CDR3 length is 17 residues. The V end was cut by 4 bases, the J end by 2 bases, with 20 bases between. The DNA of the CDR3 is TGTGCCAGCAGTTCGGCTGAAGGGGCGGGCGGAAACTATGGCTACACCTTC. It codes for CASSSAEGAGGNYGYTF.

This chain links TRBV4-1 with TRBJ1-1; 7 nucleotides align to TRBD1. V lost 0 bases and J lost 4; bases outside the gene matches: 14. CDR1 and CDR2 (germline): MGHRA, YSYEKL. This CDR3 is 18 amino acids long. DNA of the CDR3: TGCGCCAGCAGCCAAGATAGCCTCGGACAGGCGAGGAGCACTGAAGCTTTCTTT. It encodes CASSQDSLGQARSTEAFF.

This clonotype occurred a few times. The chain carries TRBV7-2 and TRBJ1-1; D might be TRBD1 (5 bases). There are 13 residues in the CDR3. Trimming shortened V by 5 bases and J by 3 bases, and 10 bases separated the two germline ends. Germline values: CDR1 SGHTA, CDR2 FQGNSA. The CDR3: CASSKTADTEAFF. The CDR3 coding sequence is TGTGCCAGCAGCAAGACAGCAGACACTGAAGCTTTCTTT. The variable domain in full, with the rest retrieved from reference TRBV7-2 and TRBJ1-1, is GAGVSQSPSNKVTEKGKDVELRCDPISGHTALYWYRQSLGQGLEFLIYFQGNSAPDKSGLPSDRFSAERTGGSVSTLTIQRTQQEDSAVYLCASSKTADTEAFFGQGTRLTVV.

This clonotype was observed a handful of times. The chain couples TRBV4-1 to TRBJ2-1; D unresolved. This CDR3 comprises 12 residues. Looked up from germline, CDR1 is MGHRA and CDR2 is YSYEKL. Trimming took 2 bases from V and 7 from J, leaving 6 bases between them. As DNA, the CDR3 is TGCGCCAGCAGCCAATGGGGTAATGAGCAGTTCTTC. Translating it yields CASSQWGNEQFF.

The V call is TRBV5-1, the J call TRBJ2-1, with 9 nucleotides matching TRBD1. CDR1 and CDR2 (germline): SGHRS, YFSETQ. V was clipped by 0 bases and J by 1 base; unmatched bases: 8. The CDR3 length is 18 residues. CDR3 region: CASSLEGQGLGSYNEQFF. CDR3 coding DNA: TGCGCCAGCAGCTTGGAGGGACAGGGCCTGGGGTCCTACAATGAGCAGTTCTTC.

The chain is built from TRBV7-9 and TRBJ2-5, with TRBD1 matching over 9 bases. The CDR3 runs to 18 residues. Per the germline V gene, CDR1 is SEHNR and CDR2 is FQNEAQ (reference sequence). The V segment lost 5 bases and the J segment 5 bases; nucleotides outside the gene matches: 18. Written as DNA, the CDR3 is TGTGCCAGCAGCACCCGGGACAGGGCTCCGGGATTTGATGAGACCCAGTACTTC. This sequence encodes CASSTRDRAPGFDETQYF.